Below, 27 T cell receptor beta chains from the same sample are listed, as sequenced in a study of CD8 T cells in ankylosing spondylitis. TCRdb used MiXCR to reprocess the 5' RACE reads, holding one entry per CDR3 protein. The sample consists of 250,000 to 400,000 distinct CDR3 sequences, approximately 10% of them appearing once. The sequenced material came from blood, either unsorted or a sorted T cell fraction (not recorded which). The receptors stem from a female donor with ankylosing spondylitis or in good health (not recorded which).

This clonotype was detected ten times or more. The chain joins TRBV30 to TRBJ1-5; 7 bases map to TRBD1. The CDR3 is made up of 13 amino acids. Germline V gene sequence: CDR1 GTSNPN, CDR2 SVGIG (reference sequence). The V gene end was trimmed by 6 bases and the J gene end by 5 bases; junction bases not matched to a gene: 7. For the CDR3, the DNA is TGTGCCTGCTCGACAGGGTTGGATCAGCCCCAGCATTTT. Residues: CACSTGLDQPQHF.

This clonotype was found a few times. The V gene is TRBV7-9, the J gene TRBJ1-2; D is ambiguous. The length of the CDR3 is 12 residues. V lost 4 bases to trimming and J lost 8 bases, with 11 bases between them. The germline V gene encodes CDR1 SEHNR and CDR2 FQNEAQ (reference sequence). The CDR3 here is CASSSWTEGYTF. The CDR3 DNA is TGTGCCAGCAGCTCATGGACTGAAGGCTACACCTTC.

The genes are TRBV12-3 or TRBV12-4 and TRBJ1-3, with D unresolved. The V end lost 2 bases, the J end lost 6 bases, and 8 bases lay between the germline ends. The CDR3 totals 13 residues. CDR3 sequence reads: CASSLMGENTIYF. For the CDR3, the DNA is TGTGCCAGCAGTTTAATGGGAGAAAACACCATATATTTT.

This clonotype was counted many times. This sequence joins TRBV11-2 and TRBJ2-1, with 13 nucleotides matching TRBD2. Unmatched junction bases numbered 12, after V lost 3 bases and J lost 4 bases. The CDR3 extends over 19 amino acids. Per the germline V gene, CDR1 is SGHAT and CDR2 is FQNNGV. The CDR3 DNA reads as TGTGCCAGCAGCTTTGAAGTCCTGGGACTAGCGGGATTATACAATGAGCAGTTCTTC. This encodes CASSFEVLGLAGLYNEQFF.

This clonotype was counted ten times or more. The rearrangement links TRBV11-2 to TRBJ2-3; 8 positions agree with TRBD2. The CDR3 totals 19 residues. V gave up 3 bases and J gave up 1 base; unmatched junction bases: 15. Germline-derived CDR1 and CDR2 are SGHAT and FQNNGV. The CDR3 DNA is TGTGCCAGCAGCTTGAATGGGATCTTAACTAGCGGCCGCACAGATACGCAGTATTTT. Translated: CASSLNGILTSGRTDTQYF.

There are many counts of this clonotype. This chain uses TRBV5-1 with TRBJ2-2; no definite D call. Germline values: CDR1 SGHRS, CDR2 YFSETQ. The germline V and J ends were trimmed by 5 bases and 3 bases, with 5 bases remaining between them. This CDR3 has 12 amino acids. CDR3 region: CASRRDTGELFF. DNA of the CDR3: TGCGCCAGCAGAAGGGACACCGGGGAGCTGTTTTTT.

This chain connects TRBV6-1 to TRBJ1-5, with D possibly matching TRBD1 (5 bases). Per germline, CDR1 MNHNS and CDR2 SASEGT. The length of the CDR3 is 18 residues. V lost 6 bases, J lost 0 bases, and 21 bases lay in between. This CDR3 is CASSFAPGAKGSNQPQHF. CDR3 DNA: TGTGCCAGCAGCTTCGCCCCCGGGGCAAAAGGTAGCAATCAGCCCCAGCATTTT.

This clonotype was seen a handful of times. The J gene is TRBJ1-2, the V gene TRBV3-1; the D gene is possibly TRBD1 (5 bases). Trimming left V 4 bases short and J 2 bases short, with 20 bases between. The germline gives CDR1 LGHDT, CDR2 YNNKEL (reference sequence). The CDR3 has 17 residues. CDR3 loop: CASSRRRDHRANYGYTF. Here the CDR3 DNA reads TGTGCCAGCAGCCGTCGCCGGGACCATCGAGCGAACTATGGCTACACCTTC.

This clonotype came up many times. The chain recombines TRBV27 with TRBJ1-5; weak D call: TRBD1 (5 bases). Between the trimmed V and J ends, which lost 8 bases and 1 base, there was a span of 12 bases. Germline-derived CDR1 and CDR2 are MNHEY and SMNVEV (reference sequence). This CDR3 has 14 residues. CDR3 sequence (DNA): TGTGCCAGCCGTGGGGCAGAGAGCAATCAGCCCCAGCATTTT. This codes for CASRGAESNQPQHF.

This clonotype came up a few times. The chain is built from TRBV20-1 and TRBJ2-1; 10 nucleotides align to TRBD2. The germline gives CDR1 DFQATT, CDR2 SNEGSKA (reference sequence). V lost 5 bases, J lost 4 bases, and 17 bases stayed unmatched. This CDR3 is built from 18 residues. The CDR3 DNA reads as TGCAGTGCTCTGAAAGTTTGGCTAGCGGGGGCCAAATACAATGAGCAGTTCTTC. It is translated as CSALKVWLAGAKYNEQFF.

A few counts support this clonotype. The rearrangement links TRBV20-1 to TRBJ1-2, with D perhaps matching TRBD1 (6 bases). The CDR3 is made up of 15 amino acids. V dropped 0 bases and J dropped 5 bases, with 16 bases sitting between them. The V gene's germline CDR1 is DFQATT and CDR2 SNEGSKA (reference sequence). DNA for the CDR3: TGCAGTGCTAGAGATATACAGGGAGAGGAGTATGGCTACACCTTC. It is translated as CSARDIQGEEYGYTF.

The J gene is TRBJ2-4, the V gene TRBV7-8, with 8 nucleotides matching TRBD2. The CDR3 sequence is 14 residues long. Trimming removed 5 bases from V and 7 bases from J; junction bases left unmatched: 7. Looked up from germline, CDR1 is SGHVS and CDR2 is FQNEAQ. Here the CDR3 reads CASSVGGDPNIQYF. The CDR3 DNA reads TGTGCCAGCAGCGTCGGGGGGGACCCGAACATTCAGTACTTC.

The chain links TRBV10-3 to TRBJ2-7; 10 bases are shared with TRBD1. This CDR3 has 15 residues. CDR1 is ENHRY, CDR2 SYGVKD, per germline. Trimming cost V 0 bases and J 5 bases; bases outside gene matches: 4. The CDR3 nucleotides read TGTGCCATCAGTGAGTCGAGACAGGGGGCCCACGAGCAGTACTTC. Its protein is CAISESRQGAHEQYF.

The rearrangement links TRBV7-9 to TRBJ2-6; D gene ambiguous. V lost 7 bases and J 0 bases, leaving 10 bases between the germline ends. This CDR3 region has 15 residues. The germline gives CDR1 SEHNR, CDR2 FQNEAQ (reference sequence). DNA for the CDR3: TGTGCCAGCATCGTCTCGCTCTCTGGGGCCAACGTCCTGACTTTC. As protein: CASIVSLSGANVLTF.

In this sample, this clonotype turned up once. The junction shows a germline mismatch at one end, possibly a read error. The CDR3 region has the DNA TGCAGTGCTCCGGCGGGGGCTCGGAATGAAAAACTGTCTTTT. Protein: CSAPAGARNEKLSF. The chain couples TRBV20-1 to TRBJ1-4, with D perhaps TRBD1 (6 bases). The CDR3 contains 14 residues. Germline V gives CDR1 DFQATT, CDR2 SNEGSKA (reference sequence).

This chain uses TRBV7-2 with TRBJ2-2; 7 bases align to TRBD2. The J segment lost 3 bases and the V segment lost 6 bases, leaving 10 bases of the junction unmatched. This CDR3 region has 16 residues. CDR1 SGHTA and CDR2 FQGNSA come from the germline V gene. CDR3: CASRKDPGGDTGELFF. The DNA of the CDR3 is TGTGCCAGCAGGAAAGACCCGGGGGGTGACACCGGGGAGCTGTTTTTT.

This clonotype has just a few counts. The CDR3 nucleotides read TGTGCCAGTTCAACGGGGGAAACCTACGAGCAGTACTTC. Its translation is CASSTGETYEQYF. This rearrangement joins TRBV27 to TRBJ2-7, with a weak D call TRBD2 (6 bases). The CDR3 totals 13 residues. Germline loops: CDR1 MNHEY, CDR2 SMNVEV (reference sequence). V was pared by 9 bases and J by 2 bases, with 14 bases between.

At least ten counts were recorded for this clonotype. This rearrangement joins TRBV20-1 to TRBJ1-6, with no clear D. Germline V gene sequence: CDR1 DFQATT, CDR2 SNEGSKA (reference sequence). The length of the CDR3 is 13 residues. Between the trimmed V and J ends, which lost 5 bases and 7 bases, there was a span of 12 bases. As DNA, the CDR3 is TGCAGTGCTTCGCGGGGTTTAAATTCACCCCTCCACTTT. Its translation is CSASRGLNSPLHF.

In this sample, this clonotype turned up many times. The CDR3 nucleotides are TGCAGTGCTGACACAGGGACAGGGTTTGGCTACACCTTC. It yields the protein CSADTGTGFGYTF. The chain is built from TRBV20-1 and TRBJ1-2; 9 nucleotides match TRBD1. The CDR3 contains 13 residues. J was trimmed by 7 bases and V by 5 bases; bases with no gene match: 8. Germline V gene lookup returns CDR1 DFQATT and CDR2 SNEGSKA (reference sequence).

This clonotype has ten or more counts. The rearrangement uses TRBV28 and TRBJ1-5; 11 nucleotides line up with TRBD1. Germline V lookup: CDR1 MDHEN, CDR2 SYDVKM. CDR3 length: 15 residues. Unmatched junction bases numbered 2, after V lost 3 bases and J lost 4 bases. The CDR3 DNA reads TGTGCCAGCAGTTTTCGGGACAGGGGGAATCAGCCCCAGCATTTT. Protein sequence: CASSFRDRGNQPQHF.

The chain couples TRBV2 to TRBJ2-2; D possibly corresponds to TRBD1 (6 bases). This CDR3 spans 17 amino acids. Trimming removed 0 bases at V and 7 bases at J, with 18 bases between. CDR1 SNHLY and CDR2 FYNNEI come from the germline V gene. In nucleotides, the CDR3 is TGTGCCAGCAGTGAAGCGCATTTGCAGGGGATTGACGGGGAGCTGTTTTTT. Encoded protein: CASSEAHLQGIDGELFF. The whole variable domain, remainder taken from reference TRBV2 and TRBJ2-2, is EPEVTQTPSHQVTQMGQEVILRCVPISNHLYFYWYRQILGQKVEFLVSFYNNEISEKSEIFDDQFSVERPDGSNFTLKIRSTKLEDSAMYFCASSEAHLQGIDGELFFGEGSRLTVL.

The chain has TRBV7-9 and TRBJ2-5, with D tentatively TRBD2 (5 bases). Germline CDR1 SEHNR, CDR2 FQNEAQ (reference sequence). This CDR3 contains 13 residues. The V and J ends lost 3 bases and 5 bases respectively, with 10 bases between them. The CDR3 loop is CASSLEWRETQYF. In DNA form, the CDR3 reads TGTGCCAGCAGCTTGGAGTGGAGGGAGACCCAGTACTTC.

This clonotype was observed a few times. J is TRBJ2-1 and V is TRBV19, with 9 bases identical to TRBD1. V dropped 9 bases and J dropped 2; count of bases not matched to a gene: 5. The CDR3 spans 14 residues. Looked up from germline, CDR1 is LNHDA and CDR2 is SQIVND (reference sequence). DNA of the CDR3: TGTGCCAGGCACAGGGGGCTCGCCTACAATGAGCAGTTCTTC. Its protein is CARHRGLAYNEQFF.

This clonotype was recorded at least ten times. The CDR3 nucleotides read TGTGCCAGCAGCGTAGATCCCAAAGGCGGCTACAATGAGCAGTTCTTC. Residues: CASSVDPKGGYNEQFF. The chain joins TRBV9 to TRBJ2-1; D gene ambiguous. The V end lost 0 bases, the J end lost 3 bases, and 13 bases lay between the germline ends. The CDR3 contains 16 residues. The V gene's germline CDR1 is SGDLS and CDR2 YYNGEE. The whole variable domain, filled in from reference TRBV9 and TRBJ2-1, reads DSGVTQTPKHLITATGQRVTLRCSPRSGDLSVYWYQQSLDQGLQFLIQYYNGEERAKGNILERFSAQQFPDLHSELNLSSLELGDSALYFCASSVDPKGGYNEQFFGPGTRLTVL.

The chain carries TRBV7-2 and TRBJ1-1; 7 bases fit TRBD1. Trimming took 6 bases from V and 1 from J; bases not matched to a gene: 8. Germline V CDR1 and CDR2: SGHTA, FQGNSA. CDR3 length: 15 amino acids. The CDR3 is CASRQQGIRNTEAFF. DNA of the CDR3: TGTGCCAGCAGGCAACAGGGGATTAGGAACACTGAAGCTTTCTTT.

At least ten counts were recorded for this clonotype. The chain carries TRBV27 and TRBJ2-7; D might be TRBD2 (6 bases). Per the germline V gene, CDR1 is MNHEY and CDR2 is SMNVEV (reference sequence). The CDR3 sequence is 14 residues long. V was clipped by 7 bases and J by 4 bases, with 17 bases between them. CDR3 in amino acids: CASTSGRGVYEQYF. CDR3 sequence (DNA): TGTGCCAGCACGTCCGGGAGAGGGGTATACGAGCAGTACTTC.

This clonotype was detected ten times or more. The chain links TRBV20-1 to TRBJ1-6, with D possibly being TRBD1 (5 bases). Trimming cost V 6 bases and J 0 bases, with 12 bases left between them. From germline, CDR1 is DFQATT and CDR2 SNEGSKA (reference sequence). This CDR3 comprises 15 residues. CDR3 DNA: TGCAGTGCCCGGACACCGAGCTCCTATAATTCACCCCTCCACTTT. It translates to CSARTPSSYNSPLHF.